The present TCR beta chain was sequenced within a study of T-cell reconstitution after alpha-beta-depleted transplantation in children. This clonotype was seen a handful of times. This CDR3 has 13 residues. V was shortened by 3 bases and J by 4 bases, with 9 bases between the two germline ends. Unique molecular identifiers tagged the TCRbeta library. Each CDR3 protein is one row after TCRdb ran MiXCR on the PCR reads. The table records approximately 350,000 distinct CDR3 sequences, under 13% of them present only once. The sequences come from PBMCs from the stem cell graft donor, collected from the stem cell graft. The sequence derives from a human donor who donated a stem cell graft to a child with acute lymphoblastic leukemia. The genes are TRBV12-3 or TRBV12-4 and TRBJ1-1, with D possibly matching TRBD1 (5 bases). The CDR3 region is CASSFRVGTEAFF. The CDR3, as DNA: TGTGCCAGCAGTTTCAGGGTAGGCACTGAAGCTTTCTTT.